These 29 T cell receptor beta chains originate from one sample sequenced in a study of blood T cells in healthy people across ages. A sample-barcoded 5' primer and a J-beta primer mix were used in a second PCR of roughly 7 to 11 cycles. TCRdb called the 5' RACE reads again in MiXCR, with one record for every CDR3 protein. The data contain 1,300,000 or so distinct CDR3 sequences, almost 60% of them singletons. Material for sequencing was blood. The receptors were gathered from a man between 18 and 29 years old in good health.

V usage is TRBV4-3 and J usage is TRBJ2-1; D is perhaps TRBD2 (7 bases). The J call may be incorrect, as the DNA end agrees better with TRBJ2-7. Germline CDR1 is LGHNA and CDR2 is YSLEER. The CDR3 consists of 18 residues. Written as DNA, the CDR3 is TGCGCCAGCAGCCAATCACCCGGGGGGACACTCTCCTACAATGAGCAGTACTTC. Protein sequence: CASSQSPGGTLSYNEQYF.

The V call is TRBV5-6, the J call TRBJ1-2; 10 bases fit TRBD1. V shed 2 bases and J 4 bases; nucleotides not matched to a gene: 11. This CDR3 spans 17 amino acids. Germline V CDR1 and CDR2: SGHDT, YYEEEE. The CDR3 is CASSFPSRDRGLYGYTF. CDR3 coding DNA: TGTGCCAGCAGCTTCCCATCCCGGGACAGGGGCCTCTATGGCTACACCTTC.

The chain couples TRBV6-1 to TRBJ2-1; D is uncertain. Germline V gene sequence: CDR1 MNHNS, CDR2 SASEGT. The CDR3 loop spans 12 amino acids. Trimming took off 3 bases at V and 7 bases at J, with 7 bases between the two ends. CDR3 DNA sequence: TGTGCCAGCAGTGAGAACCTTAATGAGCAGTTCTTC. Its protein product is CASSENLNEQFF.

DNA for the CDR3: TGCAGCGGCACAGTCGGGGAGCAGTTCTTC. Residues: CSGTVGEQFF. V gene TRBV29-1 combines with J gene TRBJ2-1; D is undetermined. This CDR3 region has 10 residues. Germline V gene sequence: CDR1 SQVTM, CDR2 ANQGSEA. The V and J ends lost 7 bases and 10 bases respectively, with 11 bases between them.

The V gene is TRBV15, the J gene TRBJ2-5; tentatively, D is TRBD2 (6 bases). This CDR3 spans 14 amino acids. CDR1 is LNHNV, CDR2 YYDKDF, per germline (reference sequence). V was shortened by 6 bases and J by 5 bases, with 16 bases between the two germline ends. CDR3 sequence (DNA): TGTGCCACCAGTCCGACCCTAGCGAGGGAGACCCAGTACTTC. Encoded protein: CATSPTLARETQYF.

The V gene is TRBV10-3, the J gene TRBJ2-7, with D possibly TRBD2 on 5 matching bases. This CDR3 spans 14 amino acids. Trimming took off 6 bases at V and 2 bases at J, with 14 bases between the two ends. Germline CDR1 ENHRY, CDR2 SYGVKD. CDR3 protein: CAISAGLRPYEQYF. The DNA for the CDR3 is TGTGCCATCAGCGCGGGCCTTAGACCCTACGAGCAGTACTTC.

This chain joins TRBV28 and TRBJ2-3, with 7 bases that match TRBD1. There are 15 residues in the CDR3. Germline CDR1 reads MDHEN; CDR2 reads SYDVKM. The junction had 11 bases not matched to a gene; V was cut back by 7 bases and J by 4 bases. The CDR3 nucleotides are TGTGCCAGCACCCAAACCAGGGGGAGCGCAGATACGCAGTATTTT. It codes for CASTQTRGSADTQYF.

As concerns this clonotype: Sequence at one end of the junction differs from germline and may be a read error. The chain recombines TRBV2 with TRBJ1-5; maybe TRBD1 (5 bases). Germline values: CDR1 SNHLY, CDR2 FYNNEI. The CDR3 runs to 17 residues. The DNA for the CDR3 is TGTGCCAGCAGCGAAGGCCTCGGTCGTGGGGCCTATCAGCCCCAGCATTTT. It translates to CASSEGLGRGAYQPQHF. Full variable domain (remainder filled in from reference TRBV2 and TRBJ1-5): EPEVTQTPSHQVTQMGQEVILRCVPISNHLYFYWYRQILGQKVEFLVSFYNNEISEKSEIFDDQFSVERPDGSNFTLKIRSTKLEDSAMYFCASSEGLGRGAYQPQHFGDGTRLSIL.

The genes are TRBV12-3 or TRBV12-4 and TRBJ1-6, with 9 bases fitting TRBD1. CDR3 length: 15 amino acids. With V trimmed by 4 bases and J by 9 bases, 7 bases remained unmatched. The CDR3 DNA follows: TGTGCCAGCAGTTCACACAGGGGGCAGGTTTCACCCCTCCACTTT. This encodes CASSSHRGQVSPLHF.

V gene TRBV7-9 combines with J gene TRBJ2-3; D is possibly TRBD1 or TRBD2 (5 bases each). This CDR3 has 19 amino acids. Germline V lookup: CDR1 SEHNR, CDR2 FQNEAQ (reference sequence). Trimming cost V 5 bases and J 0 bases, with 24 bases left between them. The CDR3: CASSRGNPYPSSSTDTQYF. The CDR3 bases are TGTGCCAGCAGCCGGGGCAATCCTTACCCATCCTCTAGCACAGATACGCAGTATTTT.

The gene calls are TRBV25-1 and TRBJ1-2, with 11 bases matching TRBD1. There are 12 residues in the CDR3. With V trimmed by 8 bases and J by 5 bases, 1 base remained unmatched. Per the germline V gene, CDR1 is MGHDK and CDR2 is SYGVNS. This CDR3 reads CASGQGAYGYTF. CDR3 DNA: TGTGCCAGCGGACAGGGGGCATATGGCTACACCTTC.

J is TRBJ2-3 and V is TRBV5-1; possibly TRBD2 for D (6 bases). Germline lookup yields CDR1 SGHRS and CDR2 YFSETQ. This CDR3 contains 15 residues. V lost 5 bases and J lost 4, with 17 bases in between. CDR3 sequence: CASRPGLLSADTQYF. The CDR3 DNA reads TGCGCCAGCAGACCGGGACTCCTCAGTGCAGATACGCAGTATTTT.

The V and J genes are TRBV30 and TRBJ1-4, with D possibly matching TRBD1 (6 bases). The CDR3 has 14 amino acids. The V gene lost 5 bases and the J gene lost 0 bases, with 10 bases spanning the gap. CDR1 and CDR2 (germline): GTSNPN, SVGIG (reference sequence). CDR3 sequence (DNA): TGTGCCTGGGGCCGGACAGCAACTAATGAAAAACTGTTTTTT. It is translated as CAWGRTATNEKLFF. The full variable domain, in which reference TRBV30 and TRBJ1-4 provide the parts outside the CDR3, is SQTIHQWPATLVQPVGSPLSLECTVEGTSNPNLYWYRQAAGRGLQLLFYSVGIGQISSEVPQNLSASRPQDRQFILSSKKLLLSDSGFYLCAWGRTATNEKLFFGSGTQLSVL.

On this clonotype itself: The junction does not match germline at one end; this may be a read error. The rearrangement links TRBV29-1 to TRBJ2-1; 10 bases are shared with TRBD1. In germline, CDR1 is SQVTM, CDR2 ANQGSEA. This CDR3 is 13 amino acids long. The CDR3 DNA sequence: TGCAGCGTGACAGGGGGCTCTAGCAATGATCAGTTCTTC. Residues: CSVTGGSSNDQFF.

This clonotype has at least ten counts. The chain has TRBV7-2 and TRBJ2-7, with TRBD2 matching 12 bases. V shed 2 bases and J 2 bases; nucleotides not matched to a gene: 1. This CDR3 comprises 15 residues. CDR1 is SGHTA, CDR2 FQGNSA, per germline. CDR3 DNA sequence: TGTGCCAGCAGCTTACTAGCGGGAGGGACCTACGAGCAGTACTTC. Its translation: CASSLLAGGTYEQYF.

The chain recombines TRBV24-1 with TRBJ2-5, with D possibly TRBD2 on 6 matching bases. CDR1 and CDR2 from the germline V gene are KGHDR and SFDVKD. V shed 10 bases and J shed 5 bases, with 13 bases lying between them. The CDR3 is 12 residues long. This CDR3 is CATGTAGETQYF. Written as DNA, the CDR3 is TGTGCCACAGGGACCGCGGGGGAGACCCAGTACTTC.

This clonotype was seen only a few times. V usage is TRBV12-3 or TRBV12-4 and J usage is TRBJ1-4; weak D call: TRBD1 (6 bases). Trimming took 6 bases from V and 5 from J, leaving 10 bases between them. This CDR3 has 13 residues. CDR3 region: CASSPGENEKLFF. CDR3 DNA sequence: TGTGCCAGCAGCCCAGGGGAGAATGAAAAACTGTTTTTT.

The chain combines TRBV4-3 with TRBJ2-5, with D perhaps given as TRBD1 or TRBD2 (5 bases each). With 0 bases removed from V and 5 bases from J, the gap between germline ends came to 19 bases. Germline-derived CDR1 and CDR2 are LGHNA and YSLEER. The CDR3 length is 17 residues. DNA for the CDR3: TGCGCCAGCAGCCAAGACACGACCGGGACGGTCTGGGAGACCCAGTACTTC. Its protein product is CASSQDTTGTVWETQYF.

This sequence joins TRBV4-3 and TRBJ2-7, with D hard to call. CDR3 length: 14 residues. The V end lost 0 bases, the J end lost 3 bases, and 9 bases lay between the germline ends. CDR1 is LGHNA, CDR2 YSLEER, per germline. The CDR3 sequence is CASSQEISGYEQYF. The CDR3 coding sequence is TGCGCCAGCAGCCAAGAAATTTCTGGCTACGAGCAGTACTTC.

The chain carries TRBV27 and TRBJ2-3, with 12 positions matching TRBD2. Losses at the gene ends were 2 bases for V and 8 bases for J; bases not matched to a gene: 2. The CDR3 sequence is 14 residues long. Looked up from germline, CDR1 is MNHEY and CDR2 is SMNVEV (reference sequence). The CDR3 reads CASSLGLAGPTQYF. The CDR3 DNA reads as TGTGCCAGCAGTTTAGGACTAGCGGGGCCTACGCAGTATTTT.

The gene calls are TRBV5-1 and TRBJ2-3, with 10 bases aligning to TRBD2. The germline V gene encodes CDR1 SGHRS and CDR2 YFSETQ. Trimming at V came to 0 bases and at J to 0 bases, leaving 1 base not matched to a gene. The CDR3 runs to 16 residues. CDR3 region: CASSLELAGSTDTQYF. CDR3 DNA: TGCGCCAGCAGCTTGGAACTAGCGGGAAGCACAGATACGCAGTATTTT.

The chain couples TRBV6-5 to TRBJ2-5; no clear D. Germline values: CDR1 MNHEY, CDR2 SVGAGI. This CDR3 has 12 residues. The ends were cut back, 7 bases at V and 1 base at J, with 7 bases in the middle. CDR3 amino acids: CASNGPQETQYF. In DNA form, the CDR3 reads TGTGCCAGCAACGGGCCCCAAGAGACCCAGTACTTC.

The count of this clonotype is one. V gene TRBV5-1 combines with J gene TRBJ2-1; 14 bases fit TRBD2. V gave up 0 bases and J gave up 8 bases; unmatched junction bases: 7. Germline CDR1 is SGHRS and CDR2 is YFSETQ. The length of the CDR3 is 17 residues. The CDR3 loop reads CASSLGTSGGSVDEQFF. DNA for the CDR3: TGCGCCAGCAGCTTGGGGACTAGCGGGGGGTCGGTGGATGAGCAGTTCTTC.

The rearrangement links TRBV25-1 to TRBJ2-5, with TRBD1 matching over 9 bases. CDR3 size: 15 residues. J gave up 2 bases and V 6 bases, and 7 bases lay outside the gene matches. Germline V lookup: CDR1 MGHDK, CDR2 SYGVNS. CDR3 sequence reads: CASSPGTGTQETQYF. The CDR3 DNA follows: TGTGCCAGCAGCCCTGGGACAGGGACACAAGAGACCCAGTACTTC.

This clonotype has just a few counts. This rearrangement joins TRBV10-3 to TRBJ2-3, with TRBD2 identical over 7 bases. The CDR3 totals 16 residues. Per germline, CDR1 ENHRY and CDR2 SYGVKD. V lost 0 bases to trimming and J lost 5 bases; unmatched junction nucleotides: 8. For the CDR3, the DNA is TGTGCCATCAGTGAGTCGGAGGGAGGGGAGGAAGATACGCAGTATTTT. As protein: CAISESEGGEEDTQYF.

The chain's CDR3 is CASSPGGVKSYEQYF. In nucleotides, the CDR3 is TGTGCCAGCAGCCCAGGGGGCGTTAAATCCTACGAGCAGTACTTC. The rearrangement joins TRBV6-6 to TRBJ2-7, with TRBD1 identical over 8 bases. The CDR3 spans 15 residues. With V trimmed by 6 bases and J by 1 base, 8 bases remained unmatched. The V gene's germline CDR1 is MNHNY and CDR2 SVGAGI (reference sequence).

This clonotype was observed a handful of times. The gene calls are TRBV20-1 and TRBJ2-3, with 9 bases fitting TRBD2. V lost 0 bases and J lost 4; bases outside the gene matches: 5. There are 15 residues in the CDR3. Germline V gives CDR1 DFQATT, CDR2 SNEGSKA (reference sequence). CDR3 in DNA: TGCAGTGCTAGAGATGGGGTAGCGGGAGCAGATACGCAGTATTTT. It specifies CSARDGVAGADTQYF.

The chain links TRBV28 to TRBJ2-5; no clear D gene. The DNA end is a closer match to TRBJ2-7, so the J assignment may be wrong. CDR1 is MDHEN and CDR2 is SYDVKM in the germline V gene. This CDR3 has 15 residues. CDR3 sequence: CASSVLSPRSGEQYF. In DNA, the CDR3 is TGTGCCAGCAGTGTTCTATCACCTCGTTCAGGCGAGCAGTACTTC.

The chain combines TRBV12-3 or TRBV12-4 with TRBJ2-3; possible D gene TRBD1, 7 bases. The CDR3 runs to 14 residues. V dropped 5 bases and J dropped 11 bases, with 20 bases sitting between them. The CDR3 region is CASSTGGAAGGQYF. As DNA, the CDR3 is TGTGCCAGCAGTACCGGAGGGGCGGCAGGGGGGCAGTATTTT.